This entry features one TCR beta chain sequence. This clone was seen once. Its antigen is still unknown. It has no much larger one-base neighbor in the sample; base qualities were not kept. This sample is drawn from a study of OX40 agonist ivuxolimab in advanced cancers. About the study as a whole: Ivuxolimab was an agonistic, fully human IgG2 monoclonal antibody directed against OX40 (CD134), a costimulatory receptor. Prior anti-PD-1, anti-PD-L1 or anti-CTLA-4 therapy was permitted, and checkpoint inhibitors had been received by less than 45% of dose-escalation patients. Partial responses occurred in three dose-escalation patients: two with cutaneous melanoma and one with hepatocellular carcinoma. A male proportion of 82.7% and a mean age of about 60 years, ranging from 23 to 79, were recorded for the dose-escalation cohort. Of the 50 to 55 dose-escalation patients, hepatocellular carcinoma was present in approximately 20, melanoma in approximately 15, renal cell carcinoma in 9 and head and neck cancer in 9. Intravenous ivuxolimab was administered to patients every 2 weeks at six dose levels: 0.01, 0.1, 0.3, 1.5, 3 and 10 mg/kg. The point of sequencing TCRbeta in the periphery was to test whether ivuxolimab changed TCR sequence diversity and drove clonal T-cell expansion. The paper covers the monotherapy dose-escalation part of the phase I ivuxolimab trial, which included N ≈ 50 patients.

Results the study describes overall, beyond this receptor: Low levels of normalized T-cell clonal expansion were also seen in some patients who did not respond. Partial responders in the 0.1-3.0 mg/kg groups had among the lowest normalized peripheral clonal expansion, especially among CD8+ T cells. Clonal expansion of both CD4+ and CD8+ blood T cells was observed from baseline to week 6 at doses 0.1 to 3.0 mg/kg. Antigen specificity was not determined for the clonally expanded peripheral T cells. On average, CD8+ T cells showed more expanded clones than CD4+ T cells after ivuxolimab.

Patients with autoimmune disease history or receiving systemic immunosuppression were excluded from the trial. Peripheral blood for TCR sequencing was collected from all dose cohorts at baseline, on cycle 4 day 1, and on cycle 7 day 1. The samples were drawn from a first-in-human, open-label, multicenter phase I dose-escalation trial of ivuxolimab. Adults with locally advanced or metastatic head and neck squamous cell, hepatocellular, melanoma or renal cell carcinoma were enrolled in the trial. Before TCR sequencing, CD4+ T cells and CD8+ T cells from peripheral blood were sorted into separate populations. Genomic DNA was extracted from sorted cells for sequencing of the TCRbeta CDR3 region. TCRbeta CDR3 regions were sequenced using the immunoSEQ Assay. Sourced from immuneACCESS, this table was stored by TCRdb with only in-frame sequences that have V and J called. A share of the clones is absent; for the studies checked, an unresolved V gene accounts for under half, and the remainder has no known explanation. Counted in this sample were about 17,000 clones; roughly 78% of them appeared once. The ten most abundant clones make up approximately 2.5% of the sample.

The germline V gene (reference sequence) specifies SGHNT as CDR1 and YYREEE as CDR2. The CDR3 goes from the cysteine to the phenylalanine over 15 residues. CDR3 DNA is the only sequence kept; it has 45 bases, read in frame from the first base. V loses 4 bases of germline sequence and J loses 4 bases, and the interval between the two ends is 14 bases. This sequence originates from an adult with an advanced solid tumor such as melanoma, head and neck, liver or kidney cancer. Here the sequenced sample was CD4+ or CD8+ T cells sorted from blood, taken in a trial of the OX40 agonist ivuxolimab. The rearrangement joined TRBV5-4 to TRBJ2-2; possibly the D gene is TRBD1, per 6 matching bases. The DNA sequence is given as TGTGCCAGCAGCCCGGAACCACAGGGCACCGGGGAGCTGTTTTTT. Its protein is CASSPEPQGTGELFF.